This T cell receptor (beta chain) was recorded in a study of a mutant IDH1 vaccine in newly diagnosed glioma. Study-level information: Of treated patients, 62.5% were men and approximately 40% women, averaging roughly 40 years. Patients previously underwent radiotherapy, temozolomide, or both, and most underwent both.

TCRdb's table, derived via immunoSEQ multiplex PCR, lists solely in-frame clones and lacks some. The sample has over 30,000 clones; about 79% are singletons. In this sample, this clone turned up a few times. Its antigen is currently unknown. Noted time point: week 5, during vaccination. The investigators gave 300 ug of mutant IDH1 20-mer peptide in each vaccine dose, together with topical imiquimod. This specimen was PBMCs, taken from a glioma patient whose treatment included an IDH1 peptide vaccine. The clonotype was recovered from a man aged 25-45 years with glioma.

DNA of the CDR3: TGTGCCAGCTCACCCGGGACAGGGGGGCCGAATCAGCCCCAGCATTTT. Its translation is CASSPGTGGPNQPQHF. The chain uses TRBV18 and TRBJ1-5, with 11 bases lining up with TRBD1. Germline-derived CDR1 and CDR2 are KGHSH and LQKENI. J gave up 4 bases and V 3 bases, and 5 bases lay outside the gene matches. The CDR3 sequence is 16 residues long.